Following are 9 T cell receptor beta chains from one sample sequenced in a study of blood T cell repertoires in COVID-19 (TCRdb year 2020). The library was prepared using the immunoSEQ multiplex PCR assay. Imported from immuneACCESS, the table was reduced by TCRdb to in-frame sequences with V and J called. These copies leave out some clones; in studies compared against another copy, an unresolved V gene accounts for under half, and the cause of the remainder is not known. The sample data list about 220,000 clones, and around 91% of these were observed just once. The ten largest clones add up to less than 15% of the sample. Source material: PBMCs or T cells enriched from blood (not recorded which). The source of these receptors is a man aged 25 to 40 who had been exposed to COVID-19.

This clone was recorded once. The rearrangement uses TRBV5-1 and TRBJ2-7, with D hard to call. Germline values: CDR1 SGHRS, CDR2 YFSETQ. The CDR3 is made up of 13 amino acids. Trimming pared 0 bases from V and 5 bases from J, leaving 9 bases between. The CDR3 region is CASSLASANEQYF. CDR3 coding DNA: TGCGCCAGCAGCTTGGCGTCAGCGAACGAGCAGTACTTC.

V and J are TRBV5-1 and TRBJ1-2, with 7 positions matching TRBD1. The length of the CDR3 is 15 residues. Germline CDR1 SGHRS, CDR2 YFSETQ. J gave up 3 bases and V 0 bases, and 5 bases lay outside the gene matches. CDR3 nucleotide sequence: TGCGCCAGCAGCTTGGGGGACAGAACCTACTATGGCTACACCTTC. Protein sequence: CASSLGDRTYYGYTF.

The rearrangement joins TRBV24-1 to TRBJ2-5; D is perhaps TRBD2 (6 bases). The CDR3 extends over 17 amino acids. Germline V gene lookup returns CDR1 KGHDR and CDR2 SFDVKD. The V and J ends lost 1 base and 5 bases respectively, with 19 bases between them. The CDR3 DNA follows: TGTGCCACCAGTGATTTTTCGGGACCTACTCGGGGGGAGACCCAGTACTTC. Translation: CATSDFSGPTRGETQYF.

The chain uses TRBV5-1 and TRBJ2-5, with D possibly TRBD2 on 5 matching bases. This CDR3 spans 14 amino acids. Trimming took off 0 bases at V and 3 bases at J, with 9 bases between the two ends. Germline V lookup: CDR1 SGHRS, CDR2 YFSETQ. CDR3 region: CASSLVAGKETQYF. CDR3 DNA: TGCGCCAGCAGCTTGGTTGCGGGTAAAGAGACCCAGTACTTC.

A word on this clone: A junction boundary mismatches the germline segment, possibly from a read error. V usage is TRBV12-3 or TRBV12-4 and J usage is TRBJ1-1; the D is unclear. This CDR3 contains 12 residues. The CDR3 DNA reads as TGTGCCAGCAGTTCCTATGACGGGAGTCACCAATTT. It translates to CASSSYDGSHQF.

Only one count was recorded for this clone. The chain recombines TRBV5-6 with TRBJ1-6; TRBD1 might be the D (5 bases). V was cut by 4 bases and J by 13 bases, with 12 bases left in between. The CDR3 is made up of 12 amino acids. CDR1 and CDR2 from the germline V gene are SGHDT and YYEEEE. CDR3 residues: CASSILKGPLHF. The CDR3 DNA reads TGTGCCAGCAGCATACTCAAGGGGCCCCTCCACTTT.

The chain couples TRBV5-4 to TRBJ1-4; 7 bases match TRBD1. The CDR3 loop spans 14 amino acids. The germline V gene encodes CDR1 SGHNT and CDR2 YYREEE (reference sequence). With 2 bases clipped from V and 7 bases from J, the junction kept 5 bases outside the gene matches. Written as DNA, the CDR3 is TGTGCCAGCAGCTTATCAGGGGGGCGTGAAAAACTGTTTTTT. It yields the protein CASSLSGGREKLFF.

CDR3 sequence reads: CASSYTGTNTEAFF. The CDR3 DNA reads TGTGCCAGCAGCTACACCGGGACTAACACTGAAGCTTTCTTT. The rearrangement uses TRBV7-2 and TRBJ1-1; the D gene is possibly TRBD1 (5 bases). The germline CDR1 and CDR2 sequences are SGHTA and FQGNSA. Trimming shortened V by 4 bases and J by 2 bases, and 11 bases separated the two germline ends. The CDR3 totals 14 residues.

V is TRBV27 and J is TRBJ2-1, with 8 bases that match TRBD1. Looked up from germline, CDR1 is MNHEY and CDR2 is SMNVEV (reference sequence). Trimming took 4 bases from V and 8 from J; bases not matched to a gene: 4. This CDR3 is 13 amino acids long. The CDR3 DNA is TGTGCCAGCAGTTCACAGGGGGAAGATGAGCAGTTCTTC. Translated: CASSSQGEDEQFF.